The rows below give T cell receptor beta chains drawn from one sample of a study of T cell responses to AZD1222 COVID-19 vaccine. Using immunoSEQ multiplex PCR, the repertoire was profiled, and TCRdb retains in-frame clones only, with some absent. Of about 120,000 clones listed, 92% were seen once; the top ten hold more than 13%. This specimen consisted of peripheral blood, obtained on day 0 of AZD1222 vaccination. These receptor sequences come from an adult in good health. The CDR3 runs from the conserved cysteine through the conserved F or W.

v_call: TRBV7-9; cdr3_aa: CASSPRGYTEAFF
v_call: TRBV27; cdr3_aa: CASSFSQPNSPLHF
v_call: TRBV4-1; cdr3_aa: CASSQGRAPGTEAFF
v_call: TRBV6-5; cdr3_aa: CASSYSASRVAFF
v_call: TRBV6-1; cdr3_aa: CASSWQGNTEAFF
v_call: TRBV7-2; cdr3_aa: CASSSMPGQGRQPQHF
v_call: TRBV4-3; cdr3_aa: CASSPFRGRAGEQFF
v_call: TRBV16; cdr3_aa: CASSQSWANTEAFF
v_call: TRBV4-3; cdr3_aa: CASSQDLVEGSKNIQYF
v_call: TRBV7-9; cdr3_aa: CASSLVGSGNTIYF
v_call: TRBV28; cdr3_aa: CASRGTGLNEQFF
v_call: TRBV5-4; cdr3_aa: CASTTGPSTDTQYF
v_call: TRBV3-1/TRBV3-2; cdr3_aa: CASSHTSGGTGELFF
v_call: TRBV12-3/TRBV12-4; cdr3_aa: CASRGDRDYGYTF
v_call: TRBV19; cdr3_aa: CASTPGRVGYEQYF
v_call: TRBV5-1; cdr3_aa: CASSLGSNTIYF
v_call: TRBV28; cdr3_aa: CASSGTRPQHF
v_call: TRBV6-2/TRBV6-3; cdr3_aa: CASSPSSWESGNTIYF
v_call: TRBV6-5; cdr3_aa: CASSIQGVSNTEAFF
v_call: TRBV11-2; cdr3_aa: CASSPGYRLAGRSDTQYF
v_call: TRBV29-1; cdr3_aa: CSVVTPVGASYNEQFF
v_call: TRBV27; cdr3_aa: CASSKLELTSAYNEQFF
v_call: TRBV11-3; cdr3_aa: CAPRDRGQSTEAFF
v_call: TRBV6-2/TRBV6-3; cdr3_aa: CASSYPTPGIGMVGNTEAFF
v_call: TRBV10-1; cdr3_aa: CASSEWHRGSGNEQFF
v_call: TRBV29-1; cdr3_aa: CSVGASGGSFSYEQYF
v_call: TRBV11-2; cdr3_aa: CASSLDRARGYTF
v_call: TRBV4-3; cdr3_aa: CASSQDFWAAEAFF
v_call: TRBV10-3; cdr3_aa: CAISDYRDDEQFF
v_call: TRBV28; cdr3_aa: CASSLGGYQISAFF
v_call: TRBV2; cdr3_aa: CASSSRGGEVYRNQPQHF
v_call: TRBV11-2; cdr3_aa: CASSPSGGGGSPLHF
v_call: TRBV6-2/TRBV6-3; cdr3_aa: CASSYGRGEKLFF
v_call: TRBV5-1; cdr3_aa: CASSFGLAGDFHEQFF
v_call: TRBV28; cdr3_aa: CASSLWATTPGGYTF
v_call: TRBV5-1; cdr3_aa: CASSPTTGTVYNEQFF
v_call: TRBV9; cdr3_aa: CASSQAVGSYGYTF
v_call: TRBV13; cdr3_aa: CASSQGGRYYGYTF
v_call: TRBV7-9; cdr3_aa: CASSLGAGLAKNIQYF
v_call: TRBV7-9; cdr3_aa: CASSSSDRPSTDTQYF
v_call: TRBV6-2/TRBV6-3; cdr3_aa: CASSYPGRIYEQYF
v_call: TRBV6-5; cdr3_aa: CASSLGPGGNQPQHF
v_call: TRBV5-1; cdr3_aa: CASSPLAGGSREQYF
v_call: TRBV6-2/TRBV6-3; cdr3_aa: CASSLIVSRTGHQPQHF
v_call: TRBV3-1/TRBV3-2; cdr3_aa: CASSQGQGGWEQYF
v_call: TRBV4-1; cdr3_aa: CASSPRATNNEQFF
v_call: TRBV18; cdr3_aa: CASSPIQENTEAFF